Each of the 5 T cell receptor beta chains below was sequenced from the same sample in a study of blood T cells in healthy people across ages. The authors ran a second PCR of about 7 to 11 cycles using a sample-barcoded 5' primer and a J-beta primer mix. MiXCR, applied by TCRdb to the 5' RACE reads, yields one record per CDR3 protein. The sample has 1.5 million or so distinct CDR3 sequences; roughly 40% are singletons. Sample: blood. These TCRs come from a woman under 30 in good health.

The genes are TRBV20-1 and TRBJ1-5; weak D call: TRBD1 (5 bases). Germline CDR1 is DFQATT and CDR2 is SNEGSKA (reference sequence). This CDR3 has 15 amino acids. V was pared by 2 bases and J by 10 bases, with 21 bases between. CDR3: CSARTGPEEGFPQHF. The CDR3 DNA follows: TGCAGTGCTAGAACAGGACCGGAGGAGGGTTTTCCCCAGCATTTT.

This clonotype occurred a few times. This chain uses TRBV29-1 with TRBJ2-2, with D tentatively TRBD1 (5 bases). The germline V gene encodes CDR1 SQVTM and CDR2 ANQGSEA. CDR3 length equals 12 residues. This CDR3 is CAGQSWLGELFF. The CDR3 DNA follows: TGCGCAGGGCAGTCCTGGTTGGGGGAGCTGTTTTTT.

This chain links TRBV5-1 with TRBJ2-5; TRBD2 matches 10 bases. The tail of the sequence fits TRBJ2-7 better, so the J call may be wrong. The germline V gene has CDR1 SGHRS and CDR2 YFSETQ. CDR3 length: 14 residues. In DNA, the CDR3 is TGCGCCAGCGGACCAGGACTAGCGGTTTCCGAGCAGTACTTC. It specifies CASGPGLAVSEQYF.

The chain combines TRBV7-9 with TRBJ1-2; possibly TRBD1 for D (5 bases). The CDR3 runs to 14 residues. Germline loops: CDR1 SEHNR, CDR2 FQNEAQ (reference sequence). V lost 5 bases, J lost 9 bases, and 19 bases lay in between. Here the CDR3 reads CASSAVRGGRSYTF. Written as DNA, the CDR3 is TGTGCCAGCAGCGCCGTGCGGGGGGGACGAAGCTACACCTTC.

This clonotype occurred a few times. The CDR3 region has the DNA TGTGCCAGCAGCTCACCTCAGGACCAACGAGGCAATGAGCAGTTCTTC. The encoded protein is CASSSPQDQRGNEQFF. V gene TRBV9 combines with J gene TRBJ2-1; D gene ambiguous. The CDR3 has 16 residues. CDR1 is SGDLS and CDR2 is YYNGEE in the germline V gene. Trimming pared 4 bases from V and 6 bases from J, leaving 20 bases between. The full variable domain, its missing parts supplied by reference TRBV9 and TRBJ2-1, is DSGVTQTPKHLITATGQRVTLRCSPRSGDLSVYWYQQSLDQGLQFLIQYYNGEERAKGNILERFSAQQFPDLHSELNLSSLELGDSALYFCASSSPQDQRGNEQFFGPGTRLTVL.